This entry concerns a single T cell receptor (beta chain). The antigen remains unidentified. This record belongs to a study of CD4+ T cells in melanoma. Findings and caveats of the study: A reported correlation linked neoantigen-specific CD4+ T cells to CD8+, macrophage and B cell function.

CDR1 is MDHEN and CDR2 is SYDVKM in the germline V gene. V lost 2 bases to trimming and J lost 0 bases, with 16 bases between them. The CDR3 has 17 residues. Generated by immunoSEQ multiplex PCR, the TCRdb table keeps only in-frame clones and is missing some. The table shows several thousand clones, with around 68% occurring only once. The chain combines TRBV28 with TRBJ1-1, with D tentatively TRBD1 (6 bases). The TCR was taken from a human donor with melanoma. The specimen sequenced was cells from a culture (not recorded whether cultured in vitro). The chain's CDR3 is CASSLRRGAGLNTEAFF. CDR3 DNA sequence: TGTGCCAGCAGTTTAAGGAGGGGGGCAGGGTTGAACACTGAAGCTTTCTTT.